Listed here are 18 T cell receptor beta chains from one sample, sequenced in a study of human T cells and chemical hapten exposure. TCRdb ran MiXCR on the RACE reads and lists one entry per CDR3 protein. The sample records more than 65,000 distinct CDR3 sequences, approximately 35% being singletons. Time point described: patch test 1, 2 weeks after DPC sensitization. Treatment specified: therapeutic diphenylcyclopropenone sensitization with weekly scalp DPC. Sequenced material: whole blood, taken in connection with sensitization to the hapten diphenylcyclopropenone (DPC). Every receptor here comes from a man aged 40-50 years with alopecia areata. Some clones in this sample may be carry-over from other donors' samples.

A note on this clonotype: One end of the junction varies from germline; a read error may be responsible. The chain uses TRBV12-3 or TRBV12-4 and TRBJ1-5, with 9 nucleotides matching TRBD1. The CDR3 extends over 15 amino acids. The chain's CDR3 is CASSSTGGGNQPRHF. For the CDR3, the DNA is TGTGCCAGCAGTTCGACAGGGGGGGGAAATCAGCCCCGGCATTTT.

V gene TRBV12-3 or TRBV12-4 combines with J gene TRBJ1-4; D remains ambiguous. Trimming cost V 8 bases and J 0 bases, with 16 bases left between them. CDR3 length: 16 amino acids. The CDR3 DNA is TGTGCCAGCGCCCTATCGGAGCCTTCAACTAATGAAAAACTGTTTTTT. Translated, it gives CASALSEPSTNEKLFF.

This clonotype appeared once. The rearrangement uses TRBV19 and TRBJ2-3; a possible D gene is TRBD2 (6 bases). CDR1 and CDR2 (germline): LNHDA, SQIVND (reference sequence). V lost 7 bases and J 6 bases, leaving 17 bases between the germline ends. The CDR3 contains 14 residues. CDR3 coding DNA: TGTGCCAGTAATGGCGGGAACCCCGTGGATACGCAGTATTTT. Its protein is CASNGGNPVDTQYF.

The chain has TRBV6-6 and TRBJ2-1; 10 positions match TRBD1. The trim removed 5 bases at V and 4 bases at J, leaving 2 bases unmatched. The CDR3 runs to 14 residues. Per germline, CDR1 MNHNY and CDR2 SVGAGI (reference sequence). The CDR3 protein is CASSGQGGYNEQFF. Written as DNA, the CDR3 is TGTGCCAGCAGTGGACAGGGGGGTTACAATGAGCAGTTCTTC.

The rearrangement uses TRBV5-4 and TRBJ2-7; D uncertain. CDR1 is SGHNT, CDR2 YYREEE, per germline (reference sequence). Trimming removed 3 bases at V and 2 bases at J, with 6 bases between. The CDR3 is made up of 12 amino acids. The CDR3 DNA reads TGTGCCAGCAGCTATGGGCCCTACGAGCAGTACTTC. Protein product: CASSYGPYEQYF.

This clonotype occurred a few times. The V call is TRBV10-2, the J call TRBJ2-2, with unresolved D. The CDR3 covers 14 residues. The ends were cut back, 3 bases at V and 5 bases at J, with 10 bases in the middle. Looked up from germline, CDR1 is WSHSY and CDR2 is SAAADI. CDR3 in amino acids: CASSEVSFTGELFF. The CDR3 nucleotides read TGCGCCAGCAGTGAAGTTTCGTTTACCGGGGAGCTGTTTTTT.

This chain links TRBV4-2 with TRBJ1-6, with TRBD1 identical over 8 bases. Germline loops: CDR1 LGHNA, CDR2 YNFKEQ. V shed 4 bases, J shed 7 bases, and the junction held 3 bases outside the gene matches. This CDR3 region has 14 residues. The CDR3: CASSPGQENSPLHF. The CDR3 nucleotides read TGTGCCAGCAGCCCGGGACAGGAGAATTCACCCCTCCACTTT.

This rearrangement joins TRBV30 to TRBJ1-1; possible D gene TRBD1, 5 bases. The V end was cut by 6 bases, the J end by 1 base, with 9 bases between. Germline-derived CDR1 and CDR2 are GTSNPN and SVGIG (reference sequence). This CDR3 region has 12 residues. CDR3 protein: CACSQENTEAFF. CDR3 DNA: TGTGCCTGTTCACAGGAGAACACTGAAGCTTTCTTT.

The chain couples TRBV7-9 to TRBJ2-7, with D perhaps matching TRBD2 (5 bases). V dropped 0 bases and J dropped 2 bases, with 11 bases sitting between them. Germline V lookup: CDR1 SEHNR, CDR2 FQNEAQ (reference sequence). The CDR3 is made up of 15 amino acids. CDR3 amino acids: CASSLASGLPYEQYF. In nucleotides, the CDR3 is TGTGCCAGCAGCTTAGCCTCGGGATTACCCTACGAGCAGTACTTC. Based on the CDR3 plus reference TRBV7-9 and TRBJ2-7, the full variable domain is DTGVSQNPRHKITKRGQNVTFRCDPISEHNRLYWYRQTLGQGPEFLTYFQNEAQLEKSRLLSDRFSAERPKGSFSTLEIQRTEQGDSAMYLCASSLASGLPYEQYFGPGTRLTVT.

This clonotype was seen a few times. V and J are TRBV20-1 and TRBJ2-3, with 8 bases fitting TRBD1. CDR3 length equals 17 residues. Per the germline V gene, CDR1 is DFQATT and CDR2 is SNEGSKA (reference sequence). Trimming cost V 0 bases and J 6 bases; bases outside gene matches: 14. The CDR3 here is CSARDTSGRDRRDTQYF. The CDR3 DNA follows: TGCAGTGCTAGAGACACCAGTGGCCGGGACAGGCGGGATACGCAGTATTTT.

This clonotype came up many times. Written as DNA, the CDR3 is TGTGCCAGCAGCCCACCCCCGGGACAGGGGAGAAATGAGCAGTTCTTC. Translating it yields CASSPPPGQGRNEQFF. This chain uses TRBV12-3 or TRBV12-4 with TRBJ2-1; 10 nucleotides agree with TRBD1. This CDR3 spans 16 amino acids. V gave up 6 bases and J gave up 7 bases; unmatched junction bases: 12.

The rearrangement uses TRBV20-1 and TRBJ1-5; 10 nucleotides align to TRBD1. The CDR3 is 16 residues long. Per germline, CDR1 DFQATT and CDR2 SNEGSKA (reference sequence). V lost 3 bases to trimming and J lost 4 bases; unmatched junction nucleotides: 9. The CDR3 DNA reads as TGCAGTGCTAGTAATCCGGGACAGGGGACAAATCAGCCCCAGCATTTT. Its protein product is CSASNPGQGTNQPQHF.

This clonotype was observed a few times. V is TRBV20-1 and J is TRBJ2-5, with TRBD2 matching 7 bases. CDR3 size: 11 residues. Germline trimming cut 6 bases from V and 4 bases from J; bases unmatched to any gene: 2. Germline V gene sequence: CDR1 DFQATT, CDR2 SNEGSKA (reference sequence). CDR3 in amino acids: CSAERGETQYF. Written as DNA, the CDR3 is TGCAGTGCCGAGCGGGGAGAGACCCAGTACTTC.

CDR3 sequence: CSEKLGGHNEQFF. In DNA, the CDR3 is TGCAGTGAAAAACTAGGAGGGCACAATGAGCAGTTCTTC. The chain uses TRBV20-1 and TRBJ2-1; perhaps TRBD2 as D (6 bases). Germline lookup yields CDR1 DFQATT and CDR2 SNEGSKA (reference sequence). Trimming removed 7 bases at V and 5 bases at J, with 15 bases between. This CDR3 contains 13 residues.

This clonotype has only one observation. The rearrangement uses TRBV5-1 and TRBJ2-3; D perhaps matches TRBD1 (5 bases). CDR1 is SGHRS and CDR2 is YFSETQ in the germline V gene. The length of the CDR3 is 18 residues. V lost 4 bases and J 0 bases, leaving 21 bases between the germline ends. The CDR3 is CASSRAPQGTGSTDTQYF. As DNA, the CDR3 is TGCGCCAGCAGCAGGGCCCCCCAGGGCACCGGCAGCACAGATACGCAGTATTTT.

Comment on this clonotype: A much larger clone differs by one base, so this may be a read error. The chain employs TRBV12-3 or TRBV12-4 and TRBJ1-5; D not certain. The V and J ends lost 2 bases and 6 bases respectively, with 8 bases between them. The CDR3 totals 13 residues. The CDR3 loop reads CASSLNHGQPQHF. DNA for the CDR3: TGTGCCAGCAGTTTAAATCACGGTCAGCCCCAGCATTTT.

V and J are TRBV7-3 and TRBJ2-5, with TRBD1 as a possible D gene (6 bases). The CDR3 contains 21 residues. Per the germline V gene, CDR1 is SGHTA and CDR2 is FQGTGA. Deletions cut 5 bases from V and 3 bases from J, with 34 bases between. CDR3 protein: CASSPPTGKLANNSLEETQYF. CDR3 coding DNA: TGTGCCAGCAGCCCCCCAACAGGGAAGCTAGCTAACAACTCCTTGGAAGAGACCCAGTACTTC.

This sequence joins TRBV24-1 and TRBJ2-1; D is unresolved. Germline V gene data show CDR1 as KGHDR and CDR2 as SFDVKD. V was shortened by 4 bases and J by 6 bases, with 15 bases between the two germline ends. This CDR3 is built from 15 residues. CDR3 sequence reads: CATSDTGPGGNEQFF. CDR3 DNA: TGTGCCACCAGTGACACCGGACCCGGTGGCAATGAGCAGTTCTTC.